This T cell receptor beta chain was documented in a study of neurological immune-mediated disorders. TCRdb reanalysed the 5' RACE reads using MiXCR and keeps one entry per CDR3 protein. The sample shows around 100,000 distinct CDR3 sequences, 11% of them seen only once. Time point indicated: longitudinal time-point 3. V shed 4 bases, J shed 7 bases, and the junction held 17 bases outside the gene matches. CDR1 and CDR2 from the germline V gene are DFQATT and SNEGSKA (reference sequence). The CDR3 runs to 17 residues. This clonotype has ten or more counts. This chain connects TRBV20-1 to TRBJ2-7, with 12 nucleotides matching TRBD1. The clonotype originates from a female donor with HTLV-1-associated myelopathy (HAM/TSP). Sequenced sample: PBMCs. This CDR3 is CSAILLLPGQGAGEQYF. The CDR3 DNA reads as TGCAGTGCTATCCTACTACTTCCGGGACAGGGGGCCGGGGAGCAGTACTTC.